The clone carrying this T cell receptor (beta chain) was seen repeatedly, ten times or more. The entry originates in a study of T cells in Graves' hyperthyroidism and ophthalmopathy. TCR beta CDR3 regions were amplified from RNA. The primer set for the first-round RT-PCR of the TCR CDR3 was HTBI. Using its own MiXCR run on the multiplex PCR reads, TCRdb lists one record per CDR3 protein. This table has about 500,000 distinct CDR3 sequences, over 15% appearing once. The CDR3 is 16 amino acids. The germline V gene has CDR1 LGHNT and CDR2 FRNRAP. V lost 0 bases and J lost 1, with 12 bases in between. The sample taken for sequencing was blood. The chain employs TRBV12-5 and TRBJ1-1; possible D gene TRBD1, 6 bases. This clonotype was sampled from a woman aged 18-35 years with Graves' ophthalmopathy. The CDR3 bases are TGTGCTAGTGGTTTGGTCCTCCCGACAGGGAACACTGAAGCTTTCTTT. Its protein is CASGLVLPTGNTEAFF.